These T cell receptor beta chains were read from a single sample in a study of blood T cell repertoires in COVID-19. The protocol was immunoSEQ multiplex PCR, while the TCRdb copy is restricted to in-frame clones and leaves out a portion. The repertoire holds 130,000 or so clones, with about 81% as singletons. Sequencing was carried out using PBMCs or T cells enriched from blood (not recorded which). These receptors came from a man aged 35 to 55 with acute COVID-19. Both conserved end residues are part of each CDR3. D genes are given only for firm matches. Size tells how often a clone was seen (once, few, many) or the class of an expanded clone, and some rows leave it out.

v_call d_call clone_size cdr3_aa
TRBV12-3/TRBV12-4 . few CASRQGRVNEQFF
TRBV10-3 . . CAISPDTNNEQFF
TRBV7-3 TRBD2 . CASSSLAGGNEQFF
TRBV18 TRBD1 . CASSQGTVTVHEQYF
TRBV9 . once CASSGGNYGYTF
TRBV5-1 TRBD1 . CASSSSGTVYEQYF
TRBV2 TRBD1 . CASSEGQGARGYTF
TRBV2 . . CASSEFGRAYYGYTF
TRBV15 . . CATSRGGTGSNGYTF
TRBV3-1/TRBV3-2 . . CASSPRGTDTQYF
TRBV5-5 . few CASSWTANTGELFF
TRBV28 TRBD1 . CASSLTGGGMDEKLFF
TRBV4-2 TRBD2 . CASSQASGVQETQYF
TRBV21-1 . . CAVRGLAVSYEQYF
TRBV27 TRBD1 . CASSPRTGVNEQFF
TRBV6-6 . . CASSYSGSTDTQYF
TRBV30 . . CAWSPPVQGMNTEAFF
TRBV19 . few CASTKRQGSLGGYTF
TRBV7-2 TRBD1 . CASSFVQGGYGYTF
TRBV9 TRBD2 . CASSLTPGTSGRAADTQYF
TRBV7-2 . . CASSLFPGAMNTEAFF
TRBV7-3 TRBD2 once CASGLERESTQYF
TRBV3-1/TRBV3-2 . once CASSQGQTPLHF
TRBV21-1 . . CASSNFGTGLEGYTF
TRBV2 . . CASSAGSANYGYTF
TRBV28 . . CASSHLIAEQYF
TRBV11-3 TRBD1 few CASSSGTGQGEQYF
TRBV21-1 . . CASSKGDPGTRGLADTQYF
TRBV18 . . CASAETLNTEAFF
TRBV4-1 TRBD2 . CASSQEGLAGRGTQYF
TRBV2 . . CASSEQGNTYEQYF
TRBV3-1/TRBV3-2 . . CASSRSRTSTDTQYF
TRBV28 . . CASSFSWQGDTGELFF
TRBV9 . . CASSVQGGTQVNEQFF
TRBV2 . . CASSEVDTVPEQYF
TRBV19 TRBD1 . CASRGRNTGELFF
TRBV25-1 . . CASSQGHLGYEQYF
TRBV6-1 . . CASSEGEPRYGYTF
TRBV18 . . CASSPSRFQEKLFF
TRBV18 TRBD2 . CASSPPGLAENEQFF
TRBV5-8 . . CASSLDLSPTGAFF
TRBV2 . . CASSLRTANQPQHF